The entry that follows covers one TCR beta chain sequence. TCRdb re-called the 5' RACE reads through MiXCR, storing one row per CDR3 protein. Of about 54,000 distinct CDR3 sequences listed, 17% are singletons. Sequencing was carried out using naive CD4+ T cells sorted from blood. Subset of the sample: naive CD4+ T cells, CD4+CD45RA+CD25-. The receptor was isolated from a female donor with breast cancer.

The CDR3 coding sequence is TGTGCCAGCTACCGGACAGGGGCAAGGAATTCACCCCTCCACTTT. This encodes CASYRTGARNSPLHF. This chain links TRBV7-9 with TRBJ1-6; 9 bases are a match to TRBD1. V dropped 8 bases and J dropped 7; count of bases not matched to a gene: 9. The CDR3 totals 15 residues. Looked up from germline, CDR1 is SEHNR and CDR2 is FQNEAQ (reference sequence).